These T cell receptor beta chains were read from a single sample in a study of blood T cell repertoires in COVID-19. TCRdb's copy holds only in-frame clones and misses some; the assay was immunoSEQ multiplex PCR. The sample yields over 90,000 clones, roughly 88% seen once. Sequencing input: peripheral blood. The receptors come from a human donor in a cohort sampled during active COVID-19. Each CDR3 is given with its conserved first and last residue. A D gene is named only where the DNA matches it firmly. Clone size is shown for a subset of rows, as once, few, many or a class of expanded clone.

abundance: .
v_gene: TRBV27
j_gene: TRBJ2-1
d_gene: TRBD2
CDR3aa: CASSTMGLAGYNEQFF
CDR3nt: TGTGCCAGCAGCACAATGGGACTAGCGGGATACAATGAGCAGTTCTTC

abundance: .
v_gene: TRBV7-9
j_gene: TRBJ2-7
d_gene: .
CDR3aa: CATVEKETYEQYF
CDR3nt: TGTGCCACCGTGGAGAAGGAGACCTACGAGCAGTACTTC

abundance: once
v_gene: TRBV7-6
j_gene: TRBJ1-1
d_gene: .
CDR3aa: CASSPGPRGTEAFF
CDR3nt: TGTGCCAGCAGCCCTGGACCCCGGGGCACTGAAGCTTTCTTT

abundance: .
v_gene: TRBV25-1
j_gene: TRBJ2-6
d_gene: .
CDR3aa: CASIEGHAGANVLTF
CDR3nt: TGTGCCAGCATTGAGGGGCACGCTGGGGCCAACGTCCTGACTTTC

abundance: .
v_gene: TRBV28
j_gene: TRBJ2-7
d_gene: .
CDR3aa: CASRVSLASYEQYF
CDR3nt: TGTGCCAGCAGAGTATCCCTAGCCAGCTACGAGCAGTACTTC

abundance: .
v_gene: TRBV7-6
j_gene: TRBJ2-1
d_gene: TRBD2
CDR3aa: CASSLLSGSPYNEQFF
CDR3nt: TGTGCCAGCAGCTTACTTAGCGGGAGTCCTTACAATGAGCAGTTCTTC

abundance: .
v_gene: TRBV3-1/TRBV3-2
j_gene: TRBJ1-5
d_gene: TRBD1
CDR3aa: CASSARQGRGPQHF
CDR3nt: TGTGCCAGCAGCGCTCGACAGGGGCGGGGGCCCCAGCATTTT

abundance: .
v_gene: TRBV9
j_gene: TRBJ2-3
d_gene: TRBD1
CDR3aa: CASTPDQGGTDTQYF
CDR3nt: TGTGCCAGCACCCCAGACCAGGGGGGCACAGATACGCAGTATTTT

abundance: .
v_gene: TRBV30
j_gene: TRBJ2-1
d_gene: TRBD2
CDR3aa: CAFRTSGRAGEQFF
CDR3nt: TGTGCTTTTAGGACTAGCGGGAGGGCCGGTGAGCAGTTCTTC

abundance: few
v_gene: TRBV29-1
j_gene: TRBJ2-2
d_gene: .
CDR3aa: CSVAGTHTGELFF
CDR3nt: TGCAGCGTTGCGGGAACTCACACCGGGGAGCTGTTTTTT

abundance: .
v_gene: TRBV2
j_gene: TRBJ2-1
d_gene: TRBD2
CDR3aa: CASMGSGTGEQFF
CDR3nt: TGTGCCAGCATGGGTAGCGGGACGGGTGAGCAGTTCTTC

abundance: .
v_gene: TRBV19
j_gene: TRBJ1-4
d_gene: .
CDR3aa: CASSIRVNEKLFF
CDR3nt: TGTGCCAGTAGTATCAGGGTGAATGAAAAACTGTTTTTT

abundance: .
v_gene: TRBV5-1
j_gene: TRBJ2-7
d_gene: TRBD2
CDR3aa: CASSSAGAAGGNEQYF
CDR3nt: TGCGCCAGCAGCTCCGCGGGTGCAGCGGGAGGTAACGAGCAGTACTTC

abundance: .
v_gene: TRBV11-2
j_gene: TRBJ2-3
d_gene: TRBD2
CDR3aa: CASSPQGLADIDTQYF
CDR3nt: TGTGCCAGCAGCCCGCAGGGACTAGCTGATATAGATACGCAGTATTTT

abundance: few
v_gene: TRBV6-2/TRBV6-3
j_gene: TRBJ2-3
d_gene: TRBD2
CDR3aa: CASSYSRGGRITDTQYF
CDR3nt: TGTGCCAGCAGTTACTCGAGAGGCGGGAGGATCACAGATACGCAGTATTTT

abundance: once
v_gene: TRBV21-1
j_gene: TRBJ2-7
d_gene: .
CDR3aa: CASSPETVVFYEQYF
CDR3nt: TGTGCCAGCAGCCCGGAGACTGTAGTTTTCTACGAGCAGTACTTC

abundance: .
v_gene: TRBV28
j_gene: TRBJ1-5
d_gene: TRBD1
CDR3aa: CASSLFGQGANQPQHF
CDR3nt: TGTGCCAGCAGTTTATTCGGGCAGGGGGCAAATCAGCCCCAGCATTTT

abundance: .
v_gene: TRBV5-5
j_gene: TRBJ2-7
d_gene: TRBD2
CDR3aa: CASSFWTSGREQYF
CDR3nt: TGTGCCAGCAGCTTCTGGACTAGCGGGCGCGAGCAGTACTTC

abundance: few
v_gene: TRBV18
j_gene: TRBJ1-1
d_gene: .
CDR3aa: CASSPAQRRYTEAFF
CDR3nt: TGTGCCAGCTCACCAGCCCAGCGGAGGTACACTGAAGCTTTCTTT

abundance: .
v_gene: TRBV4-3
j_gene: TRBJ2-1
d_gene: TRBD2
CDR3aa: CASSQDRGSGRANEQFF
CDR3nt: TGCGCCAGCAGCCAAGATCGGGGTAGCGGGAGGGCGAATGAGCAGTTCTTC

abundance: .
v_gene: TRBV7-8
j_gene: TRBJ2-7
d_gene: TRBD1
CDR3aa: CASSGVDRGMDEQYF
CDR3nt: TGTGCCAGCAGCGGGGTAGACAGGGGAATGGACGAGCAGTACTTC

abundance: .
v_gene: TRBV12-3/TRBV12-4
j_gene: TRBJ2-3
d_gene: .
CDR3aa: CASTPTGTDTQYF
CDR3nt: TGTGCCAGCACCCCCACAGGAACAGATACGCAGTATTTT

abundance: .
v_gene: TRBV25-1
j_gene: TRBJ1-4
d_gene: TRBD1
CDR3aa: CASSETGENEKLFF
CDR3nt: TGTGCCAGCAGTGAGACAGGGGAAAATGAAAAACTGTTTTTT

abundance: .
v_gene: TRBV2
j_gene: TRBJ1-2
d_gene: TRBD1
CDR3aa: CASSKESGGEGYTF
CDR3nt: TGTGCCAGCTCCAAAGAATCAGGGGGCGAGGGCTACACCTTC

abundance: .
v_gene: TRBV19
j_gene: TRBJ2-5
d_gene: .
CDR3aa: CASSQSGSKETQYF
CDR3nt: TGTGCCAGTAGTCAGAGCGGGTCCAAAGAGACCCAGTACTTC

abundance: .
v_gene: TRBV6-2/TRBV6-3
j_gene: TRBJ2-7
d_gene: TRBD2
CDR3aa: CASSHPGLAGSSGGYEQYF
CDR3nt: TGTGCCAGCAGTCACCCGGGACTAGCGGGATCTAGTGGTGGCTACGAGCAGTACTTC

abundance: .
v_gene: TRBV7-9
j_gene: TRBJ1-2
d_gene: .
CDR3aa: CASSPAEGYGYTF
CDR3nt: TGTGCCAGCAGCCCAGCGGAGGGCTATGGCTACACCTTC

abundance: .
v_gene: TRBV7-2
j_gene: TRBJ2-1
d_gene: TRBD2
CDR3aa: CASSLGLAGGDNEQFF
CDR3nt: TGTGCCAGCAGCTTAGGCCTAGCGGGAGGGGACAATGAGCAGTTCTTC

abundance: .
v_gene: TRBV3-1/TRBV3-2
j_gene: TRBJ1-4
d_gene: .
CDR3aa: CASSQYRATNEKLFF
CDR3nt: TGTGCCAGCAGCCAGTACAGGGCCACTAATGAAAAACTGTTTTTT

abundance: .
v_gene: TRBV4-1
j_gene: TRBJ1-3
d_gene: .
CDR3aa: CASSQPPERVLSGNTIYF
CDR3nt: TGCGCCAGCAGCCAACCCCCGGAGAGGGTATTATCTGGAAACACCATATATTTT

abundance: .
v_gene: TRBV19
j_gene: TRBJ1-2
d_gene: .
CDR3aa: CASRLTRDYGYTF
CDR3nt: TGTGCCAGTAGATTAACCAGGGACTATGGCTACACCTTC

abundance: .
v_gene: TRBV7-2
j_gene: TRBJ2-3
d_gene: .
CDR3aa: CASSSLGTDTQYF
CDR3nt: TGTGCCAGCAGCTCGTTAGGCACAGATACGCAGTATTTT

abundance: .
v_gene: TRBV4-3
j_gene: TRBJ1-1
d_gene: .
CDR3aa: CASSTTPTVSAFF
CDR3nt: TGCGCCAGCAGCACCACACCGACAGTCTCGGCTTTCTTT

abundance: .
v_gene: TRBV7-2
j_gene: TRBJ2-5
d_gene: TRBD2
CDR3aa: CASSTRGGRETQYF
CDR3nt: TGTGCCAGCAGCACTCGGGGGGGCCGCGAGACCCAGTACTTC

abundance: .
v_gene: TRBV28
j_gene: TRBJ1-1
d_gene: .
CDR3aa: CASTDRQAFF
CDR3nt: TGTGCCAGCACAGACAGGCAAGCTTTCTTT

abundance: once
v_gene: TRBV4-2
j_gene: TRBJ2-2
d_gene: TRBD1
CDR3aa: CASRRDRGADTGELFF
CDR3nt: TGTGCCAGCAGGCGGGACAGGGGGGCGGACACCGGGGAGCTGTTTTTT

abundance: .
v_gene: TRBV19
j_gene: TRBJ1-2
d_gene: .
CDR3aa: CASSTEYLANYGYTF
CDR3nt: TGTGCCAGTAGTACCGAGTACTTAGCTAACTATGGCTACACCTTC

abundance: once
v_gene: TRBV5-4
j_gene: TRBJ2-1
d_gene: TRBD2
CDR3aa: CASSLMALAGDEQFF
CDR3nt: TGTGCCAGCAGCTTGATGGCTCTAGCGGGAGATGAGCAGTTCTTC

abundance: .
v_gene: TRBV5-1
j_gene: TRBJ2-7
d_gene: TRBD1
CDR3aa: CASSSDRITYEQYF
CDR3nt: TGCGCCAGCAGCTCGGACAGGATCACCTACGAGCAGTACTTC

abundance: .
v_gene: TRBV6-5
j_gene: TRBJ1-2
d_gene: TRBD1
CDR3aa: CASSSETGGYSGYTF
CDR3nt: TGTGCCAGCAGTTCCGAGACAGGGGGCTACAGCGGCTACACCTTC

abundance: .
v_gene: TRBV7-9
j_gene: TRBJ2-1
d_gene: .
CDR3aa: CASSLDSYNEQFF
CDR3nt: TGTGCCAGCAGCTTAGACAGCTACAATGAGCAGTTCTTC

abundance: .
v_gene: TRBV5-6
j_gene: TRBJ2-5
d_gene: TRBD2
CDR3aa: CASSWGLGSQETQYF
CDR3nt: TGTGCCAGCAGCTGGGGACTAGGGAGTCAAGAGACCCAGTACTTC

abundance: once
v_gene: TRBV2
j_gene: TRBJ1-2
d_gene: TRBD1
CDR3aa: CASTWSGTGKGAYGYTF
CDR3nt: TGTGCCAGCACCTGGTCGGGGACAGGGAAAGGTGCCTATGGCTACACCTTC

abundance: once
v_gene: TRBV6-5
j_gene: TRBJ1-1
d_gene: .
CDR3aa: CASSYSTGMNTEAFF
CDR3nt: TGTGCCAGCAGTTACTCCACGGGGATGAACACTGAAGCTTTCTTT

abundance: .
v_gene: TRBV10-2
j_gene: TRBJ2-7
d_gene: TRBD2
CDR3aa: CASKTSGRGYEQYF
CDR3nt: TGCGCCAGCAAGACTAGCGGGAGAGGGTACGAGCAGTACTTC

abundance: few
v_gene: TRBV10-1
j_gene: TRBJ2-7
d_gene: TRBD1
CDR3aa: CANPDRSSYEQYF
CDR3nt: TGCGCCAACCCGGACAGGAGCTCCTACGAGCAGTACTTC

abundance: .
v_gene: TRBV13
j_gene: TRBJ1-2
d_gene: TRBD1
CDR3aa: CASSAWADRALNYGYTF
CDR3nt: TGTGCCAGCAGCGCCTGGGCGGACAGGGCCCTTAACTATGGCTACACCTTC

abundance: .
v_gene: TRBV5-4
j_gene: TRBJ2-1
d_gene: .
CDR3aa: CASSLARLDNEQFF
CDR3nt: TGTGCCAGCAGCTTGGCACGGTTAGACAATGAGCAGTTCTTC

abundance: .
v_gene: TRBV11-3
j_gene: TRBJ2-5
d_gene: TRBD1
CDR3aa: CASSPGGKQETQYF
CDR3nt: TGTGCCAGCAGCCCAGGGGGAAAACAAGAGACCCAGTACTTC

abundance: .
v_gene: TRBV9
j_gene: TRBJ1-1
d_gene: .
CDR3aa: CASSVGWGDEAFF
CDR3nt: TGTGCCAGCAGCGTAGGTTGGGGGGATGAAGCTTTCTTT

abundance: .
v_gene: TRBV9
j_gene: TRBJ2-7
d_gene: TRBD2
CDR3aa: CASSVSGALHEQYF
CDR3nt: TGTGCCAGCAGCGTAAGCGGGGCTCTACACGAGCAGTACTTC

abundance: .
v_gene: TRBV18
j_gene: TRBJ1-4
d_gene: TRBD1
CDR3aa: CASSGTGEEKLFF
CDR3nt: TGTGCCAGCTCCGGGACAGGGGAAGAAAAACTGTTTTTT

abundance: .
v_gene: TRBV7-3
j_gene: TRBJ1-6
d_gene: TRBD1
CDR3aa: CASSFGTGGNSPLHF
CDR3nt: TGTGCCAGCAGTTTCGGGACAGGGGGAAATTCACCCCTCCACTTT

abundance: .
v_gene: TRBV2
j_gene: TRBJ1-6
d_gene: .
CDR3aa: CASAASLPLHF
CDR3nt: TGTGCCAGCGCGGCCTCTCTTCCCCTCCACTTT

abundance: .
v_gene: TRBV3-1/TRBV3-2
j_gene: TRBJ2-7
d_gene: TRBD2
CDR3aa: CASSQAVAGGPGKEQYF
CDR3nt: TGTGCCAGCAGCCAGGCCGTAGCGGGAGGGCCGGGTAAGGAGCAGTACTTC

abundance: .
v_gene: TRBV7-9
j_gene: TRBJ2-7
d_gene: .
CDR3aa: CASSLVARAGYEQYF
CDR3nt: TGTGCCAGCAGCTTAGTGGCCAGGGCAGGCTACGAGCAGTACTTC

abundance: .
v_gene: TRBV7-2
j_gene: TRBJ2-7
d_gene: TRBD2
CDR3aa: CASTIAGGLPYEQYF
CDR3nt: TGTGCCAGCACTATAGCGGGAGGGCTCCCCTACGAGCAGTACTTC

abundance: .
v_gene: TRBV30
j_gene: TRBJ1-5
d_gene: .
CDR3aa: CAWSVGPGGNQPQHF
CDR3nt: TGTGCCTGGAGTGTCGGTCCGGGAGGCAATCAGCCCCAGCATTTT

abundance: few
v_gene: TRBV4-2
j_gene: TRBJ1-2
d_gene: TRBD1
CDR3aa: CASRQTTGGDAYGYTF
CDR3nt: TGTGCCAGCAGGCAGACAACAGGGGGCGATGCCTATGGCTACACCTTC

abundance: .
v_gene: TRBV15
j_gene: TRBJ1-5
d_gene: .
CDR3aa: CATSRERRSQPQHF
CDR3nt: TGTGCCACCAGCAGAGAAAGGAGGAGTCAGCCCCAGCATTTT